This T cell receptor (beta chain) was recorded in a study of human T cells and chemical hapten exposure. The length of the CDR3 is 13 residues. Trimming stripped 4 bases from V and 6 bases from J, with 12 bases between. Germline V lookup: CDR1 MNHEY, CDR2 SVGEGT. Time point denoted: patch test 1, 2 weeks after DPC sensitization. The treatment here: therapeutic diphenylcyclopropenone sensitization with weekly scalp DPC. The study enrolled 18 to 70-year-old alopecia patients suitable for DPC. Unique molecular identifiers were attached to individual cDNA molecules within the library. TCRdb reprocessed the RACE reads with MiXCR, giving one entry per CDR3 protein. The sample lists about 340,000 distinct CDR3 sequences; approximately 6.9% were seen once.

The sequencing used whole blood, collected in connection with sensitization to the hapten diphenylcyclopropenone (DPC). The receptor was derived from a woman aged 18-30 years with alopecia areata. Some clones in this sample may be carry-over from other donors' samples. The chain links TRBV6-2 or TRBV6-3 to TRBJ1-1; D not resolved. The CDR3 DNA reads TGTGCCAGCAGTTTAGCGGGGTCGCCTGAAGCTTTCTTT. It encodes CASSLAGSPEAFF.